These 29 T cell receptor beta chains originate from one sample sequenced in a study of blood T cell repertoires in COVID-19. Profiling relied on immunoSEQ multiplex PCR, and the TCRdb table lists in-frame clones only, not all of them. The sample has approximately 310,000 clones, approximately 88% seen once. The sample taken for sequencing was PBMCs or T cells enriched from blood (not recorded which). Source of these receptors: a man aged 55 to 70 who had recovered from COVID-19.

This clone was recorded once. V is TRBV19 and J is TRBJ1-5; no reliable D call. The CDR3 runs 10 residues. V shed 10 bases and J shed 4 bases, with 5 bases lying between them. Germline assignment: CDR1 LNHDA and CDR2 SQIVND (reference sequence). The CDR3 DNA reads TGTGCCACCGGGAATCAGCCCCAGCATTTT. This encodes CATGNQPQHF.

The J gene is TRBJ2-1, the V gene TRBV14, with 7 bases fitting TRBD2. V was pared by 5 bases and J by 5 bases, with 9 bases of the junction left unmatched. The length of the CDR3 is 15 residues. Per the germline V gene, CDR1 is SGHDN and CDR2 is FVKESK. The CDR3 loop reads CASSLVAGGNNEQFF. The CDR3 DNA reads TGTGCCAGCAGCTTAGTAGCGGGTGGGAACAATGAGCAGTTCTTC. The full variable domain, its missing parts supplied by reference TRBV14 and TRBJ2-1, is EAGVTQFPSHSVIEKGQTVTLRCDPISGHDNLYWYRRVMGKEIKFLLHFVKESKQDESGMPNNRFLAERTGGTYSTLKVQPAELEDSGVYFCASSLVAGGNNEQFFGPGTRLTVL.

The chain employs TRBV3-1 (or the pseudogene TRBV3-2) and TRBJ1-1; tentatively, D is TRBD1 (6 bases). CDR3 size: 14 residues. The V end lost 4 bases, the J end lost 2 bases, and 11 bases lay between the germline ends. CDR1 LGHDT and CDR2 YNNKEL come from the germline V gene (reference sequence). CDR3: CASSLGQPNTEAFF. For the CDR3, the DNA is TGTGCCAGCAGCCTAGGACAGCCAAACACTGAAGCTTTCTTT.

The chain employs TRBV18 and TRBJ2-7, with D tentatively TRBD2 (5 bases). V was cut by 3 bases and J by 3 bases, with 9 bases left in between. Germline CDR1 KGHSH, CDR2 LQKENI. CDR3 size: 13 residues. DNA of the CDR3: TGTGCCAGCTCACCGGAGGCCCTCTACGAGCAGTACTTC. This codes for CASSPEALYEQYF.

The rearrangement links TRBV28 to TRBJ2-7; D call uncertain. Germline CDR1 reads MDHEN; CDR2 reads SYDVKM. Trimming took 5 bases from V and 2 from J, leaving 10 bases between them. The CDR3 is made up of 13 amino acids. The CDR3, as DNA: TGTGCCAGCAGTCCACACCCGCCCTACGAGCAGTACTTC. This translates into CASSPHPPYEQYF.

This CDR3 reads CASSEPTGITLYEQYF. The CDR3 nucleotides read TGTGCCAGCAGTGAGCCCACAGGGATTACCCTCTACGAGCAGTACTTC. V and J are TRBV2 and TRBJ2-7, with D possibly matching TRBD1 (6 bases). Looked up from germline, CDR1 is SNHLY and CDR2 is FYNNEI. Trimming pared 3 bases from V and 3 bases from J, leaving 18 bases between. This CDR3 comprises 16 residues. Combining the CDR3 with reference TRBV2 and TRBJ2-7 gives the whole variable domain EPEVTQTPSHQVTQMGQEVILRCVPISNHLYFYWYRQILGQKVEFLVSFYNNEISEKSEIFDDQFSVERPDGSNFTLKIRSTKLEDSAMYFCASSEPTGITLYEQYFGPGTRLTVT.

The V call is TRBV18, the J call TRBJ2-5, with 10 bases aligning to TRBD1. Unmatched junction bases numbered 6, after V lost 3 bases and J lost 5 bases. Germline assignment: CDR1 KGHSH and CDR2 LQKENI. This CDR3 is built from 15 residues. CDR3 sequence: CASSPTTGGVETQYF. The CDR3 DNA follows: TGTGCCAGCTCACCGACGACAGGGGGCGTGGAGACCCAGTACTTC.

The J gene is TRBJ2-2, the V gene TRBV19, with a weak D call TRBD2 (7 bases). V lost 4 bases and J 1 base, leaving 16 bases between the germline ends. The CDR3 loop spans 17 amino acids. The germline CDR1 and CDR2 sequences are LNHDA and SQIVND (reference sequence). This CDR3 is CASSTSGGLKNTGELFF. The CDR3, as DNA: TGTGCCAGTAGTACGTCCGGGGGGCTCAAGAACACCGGGGAGCTGTTTTTT.

The CDR3 region has the DNA TGTGCCAGCAGTGAAAGGGGGGGCGTCGGCACCGGGGAGCTGTTTTTT. It codes for CASSERGGVGTGELFF. The V gene is TRBV2, the J gene TRBJ2-2; the D gene is possibly TRBD2 (7 bases). The CDR3 loop spans 16 amino acids. Germline V gives CDR1 SNHLY, CDR2 FYNNEI. Trimming left V 2 bases short and J 4 bases short, with 14 bases between.

This chain uses TRBV30 with TRBJ1-4, with TRBD1 matching 7 bases. V dropped 0 bases and J dropped 8; count of bases not matched to a gene: 6. The germline V gene encodes CDR1 GTSNPN and CDR2 SVGIG (reference sequence). This CDR3 has 14 residues. The CDR3 DNA is TGTGCCTGGAGTGTACGAGGGGGCAAAGAAAAACTGTTTTTT. This codes for CAWSVRGGKEKLFF.

The chain is built from TRBV6-5 and TRBJ2-1; D is perhaps TRBD2 (7 bases). The CDR3 is 16 residues long. V was trimmed by 4 bases and J by 2 bases, leaving 15 bases between them. Germline CDR1 and CDR2: MNHEY and SVGAGI. CDR3 sequence: CASSFGGRLAYNEQFF. The CDR3 bases are TGTGCCAGCAGTTTCGGGGGGCGCTTAGCCTACAATGAGCAGTTCTTC.

The J gene is TRBJ2-5, the V gene TRBV2; 11 bases match TRBD2. This CDR3 comprises 19 residues. Germline CDR1 and CDR2: SNHLY and FYNNEI. V shed 1 base, J shed 4 bases, and the junction held 14 bases outside the gene matches. The CDR3 DNA reads TGTGCCAGCAGTGAAGGACGGTGGGCCGGGACTAGCGGTGGAGAGACCCAGTACTTC. This sequence encodes CASSEGRWAGTSGGETQYF. The full variable domain, in which reference TRBV2 and TRBJ2-5 provide the parts outside the CDR3, is EPEVTQTPSHQVTQMGQEVILRCVPISNHLYFYWYRQILGQKVEFLVSFYNNEISEKSEIFDDQFSVERPDGSNFTLKIRSTKLEDSAMYFCASSEGRWAGTSGGETQYFGPGTRLLVL.

This sequence joins TRBV11-1 and TRBJ2-3; perhaps TRBD1 as D (5 bases). This CDR3 is built from 15 residues. V dropped 3 bases and J dropped 4 bases, with 14 bases sitting between them. Germline V CDR1 and CDR2: SGHAT, FQDESV (reference sequence). CDR3 sequence (DNA): TGTGCCAGCAGCTTCACGACAGCTCCCGCAGATACGCAGTATTTT. As protein: CASSFTTAPADTQYF.

This sequence joins TRBV5-4 and TRBJ1-2, with 9 bases identical to TRBD1. CDR3 length: 15 residues. Germline trimming cut 0 bases from V and 8 bases from J; bases unmatched to any gene: 8. Germline lookup yields CDR1 SGHNT and CDR2 YYREEE (reference sequence). CDR3 nucleotides: TGTGCCAGCAGCTTGGAAAGGACAGGGGCGGGAGGCTACACCTTC. Protein product: CASSLERTGAGGYTF.

The V gene is TRBV27, the J gene TRBJ2-7, with 7 bases aligning to TRBD2. The CDR3 spans 14 residues. Germline V CDR1 and CDR2: MNHEY, SMNVEV (reference sequence). With 8 bases clipped from V and 1 base from J, the junction kept 8 bases outside the gene matches. As DNA, the CDR3 is TGTGCCAGCTTCGGGGCGGGAGCGTCCTACGAGCAGTACTTC. It yields the protein CASFGAGASYEQYF.

This clone was detected only once. The J gene is TRBJ2-2, the V gene TRBV5-1; D possibly corresponds to TRBD1 (5 bases). CDR1 and CDR2 from the germline V gene are SGHRS and YFSETQ. The V end lost 4 bases, the J end lost 1 base, and 14 bases lay between the germline ends. This CDR3 spans 16 amino acids. DNA for the CDR3: TGCGCCAGCAGCCAAAGGGGCAGCCAGAACACCGGGGAGCTGTTTTTT. Its translation is CASSQRGSQNTGELFF.

The chain uses TRBV16 and TRBJ1-6, with 10 bases lining up with TRBD1. CDR1 is KGHSY, CDR2 FQNENV, per germline. The CDR3 contains 14 residues. J lost 9 bases, V lost 3 bases, and 2 bases had no gene match. The CDR3 spells CASSHDRGLSPLHF. CDR3 in DNA: TGTGCCAGCAGCCATGACAGGGGGCTTTCACCCCTCCACTTT.

V usage is TRBV19 and J usage is TRBJ1-2; 9 bases map to TRBD1. In germline, CDR1 is LNHDA, CDR2 SQIVND (reference sequence). The CDR3 runs 18 residues. The trim removed 8 bases at V and 4 bases at J, leaving 20 bases unmatched. Written as DNA, the CDR3 is TGTGCCAGTTCCGGAAGCCCCTTACACAGGGGGCTCGGCTATGGCTACACCTTC. Its translation: CASSGSPLHRGLGYGYTF.

The chain links TRBV28 to TRBJ2-7, with D possibly being TRBD1 (6 bases). Trimming took off 4 bases at V and 0 bases at J, with 22 bases between the two ends. The CDR3 runs 18 residues. CDR1 MDHEN and CDR2 SYDVKM come from the germline V gene. CDR3 nucleotide sequence: TGTGCCAGCAGTTCGCCAGGGGCCGTGGGGACATACTCCTACGAGCAGTACTTC. Protein sequence: CASSSPGAVGTYSYEQYF.

The chain carries TRBV7-3 and TRBJ2-2, with 9 bases lining up with TRBD2. V shed 5 bases, J shed 5 bases, and the junction held 9 bases outside the gene matches. From germline, CDR1 is SGHTA and CDR2 FQGTGA. This CDR3 has 16 residues. This chain's CDR3 is CASSDQPGLATGELFF. CDR3 in DNA: TGTGCCAGCAGCGACCAACCGGGACTAGCAACCGGGGAGCTGTTTTTT.

J is TRBJ1-4 and V is TRBV5-4; no clear D gene. Germline lookup yields CDR1 SGHNT and CDR2 YYREEE (reference sequence). The ends were cut back, 9 bases at V and 0 bases at J, with 12 bases in the middle. The CDR3 runs to 14 residues. The CDR3: CATGERATNEKLFF. CDR3 bases: TGTGCCACCGGGGAAAGGGCAACTAATGAAAAACTGTTTTTT.

The chain is built from TRBV5-1 and TRBJ2-5; no reliable D call. CDR1 and CDR2 (germline): SGHRS, YFSETQ. V was clipped by 0 bases and J by 2 bases, with 11 bases between them. This CDR3 is 15 amino acids long. Here the CDR3 reads CASSLGSTYQETQYF. The CDR3 DNA reads TGCGCCAGCAGCTTGGGAAGTACCTATCAAGAGACCCAGTACTTC.

The V call is TRBV9, the J call TRBJ2-3; TRBD1 agrees at 12 bases. This CDR3 spans 16 amino acids. Germline assignment: CDR1 SGDLS and CDR2 YYNGEE. V trimming: 2 bases; J trimming: 4 bases; junction bases outside the gene matches: 5. The CDR3 protein is CASSVGDRGLADTQYF. Here the CDR3 DNA reads TGTGCCAGCAGCGTCGGGGACAGGGGGCTGGCAGATACGCAGTATTTT.

In its sample, this clone was seen once. The rearrangement uses TRBV28 and TRBJ1-1; 9 bases line up with TRBD1. This CDR3 spans 14 amino acids. V was clipped by 2 bases and J by 9 bases; unmatched bases: 7. CDR1 and CDR2 from the germline V gene are MDHEN and SYDVKM. CDR3 DNA: TGTGCCAGCAGTTTAGGGGACAGGGTTCTTAAAGCTTTCTTT. Residues: CASSLGDRVLKAFF.

The rearrangement links TRBV2 to TRBJ2-7; 9 bases fit TRBD2. V trimming: 10 bases; J trimming: 5 bases; junction bases outside the gene matches: 15. CDR3 length: 15 residues. CDR1 and CDR2 (germline): SNHLY, FYNNEI. The CDR3 loop reads CATIVPGLAPDEQYF. DNA of the CDR3: TGTGCCACTATTGTTCCGGGACTAGCTCCGGACGAGCAGTACTTC.

The CDR3 reads CASSQYLRGNTEAFF. DNA of the CDR3: TGTGCCAGCAGCCAATACTTACGGGGGAACACTGAAGCTTTCTTT. This chain joins TRBV3-1 (or the pseudogene TRBV3-2) and TRBJ1-1; D uncertain. CDR3 length: 15 amino acids. V lost 2 bases to trimming and J lost 1 base, with 11 bases between them. The germline gives CDR1 LGHDT, CDR2 YNNKEL (reference sequence).

V is TRBV27 and J is TRBJ2-1; 8 nucleotides agree with TRBD1. The CDR3 extends over 15 amino acids. Germline lookup yields CDR1 MNHEY and CDR2 SMNVEV (reference sequence). V shed 4 bases, J shed 8 bases, and the junction held 10 bases outside the gene matches. The CDR3 reads CASSYGQGGGDEQFF. In nucleotides, the CDR3 is TGTGCCAGCAGTTACGGACAGGGAGGTGGCGATGAGCAGTTCTTC.

The V gene is TRBV7-9, the J gene TRBJ2-5, with D perhaps matching TRBD1 (6 bases). Trimming left V 5 bases short and J 3 bases short, with 10 bases between. The germline V gene has CDR1 SEHNR and CDR2 FQNEAQ (reference sequence). CDR3 length: 13 residues. The chain's CDR3 is CASSGRDKETQYF. CDR3 nucleotide sequence: TGTGCCAGCAGCGGCCGGGACAAAGAGACCCAGTACTTC. Filled out from reference TRBV7-9 and TRBJ2-5, the complete variable domain reads DTGVSQNPRHKITKRGQNVTFRCDPISEHNRLYWYRQTLGQGPEFLTYFQNEAQLEKSRLLSDRFSAERPKGSFSTLEIQRTEQGDSAMYLCASSGRDKETQYFGPGTRLLVL.

The chain couples TRBV7-2 to TRBJ1-2, with D unresolved. The length of the CDR3 is 15 residues. The germline V and J ends were trimmed by 4 bases and 3 bases, with 15 bases remaining between them. Per germline, CDR1 SGHTA and CDR2 FQGNSA. CDR3 in amino acids: CASSSAGVAYYGYTF. CDR3 DNA: TGTGCCAGCAGCTCAGCCGGAGTAGCATACTATGGCTACACCTTC. The full variable domain, its missing parts supplied by reference TRBV7-2 and TRBJ1-2, is GAGVSQSPSNKVTEKGKDVELRCDPISGHTALYWYRQSLGQGLEFLIYFQGNSAPDKSGLPSDRFSAERTGGSVSTLTIQRTQQEDSAVYLCASSSAGVAYYGYTFGSGTRLTVV.